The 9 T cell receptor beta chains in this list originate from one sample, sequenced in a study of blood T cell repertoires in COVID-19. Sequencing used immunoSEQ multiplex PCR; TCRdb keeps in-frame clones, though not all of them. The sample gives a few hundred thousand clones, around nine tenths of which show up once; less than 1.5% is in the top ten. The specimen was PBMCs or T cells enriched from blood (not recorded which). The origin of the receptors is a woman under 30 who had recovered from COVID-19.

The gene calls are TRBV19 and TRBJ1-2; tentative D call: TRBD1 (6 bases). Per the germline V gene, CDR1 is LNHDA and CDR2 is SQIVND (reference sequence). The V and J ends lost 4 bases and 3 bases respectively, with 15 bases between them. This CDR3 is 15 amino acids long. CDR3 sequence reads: CASSTFRTEDYGYTF. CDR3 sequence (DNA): TGTGCCAGTAGTACTTTCAGGACAGAGGACTATGGCTACACCTTC.

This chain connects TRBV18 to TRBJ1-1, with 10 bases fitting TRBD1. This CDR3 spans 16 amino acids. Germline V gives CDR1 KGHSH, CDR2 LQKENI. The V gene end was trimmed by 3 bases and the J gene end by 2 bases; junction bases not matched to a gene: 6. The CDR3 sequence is CASSPTGGPSNTEAFF. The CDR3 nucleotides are TGTGCCAGCTCACCGACAGGGGGCCCGTCTAACACTGAAGCTTTCTTT.

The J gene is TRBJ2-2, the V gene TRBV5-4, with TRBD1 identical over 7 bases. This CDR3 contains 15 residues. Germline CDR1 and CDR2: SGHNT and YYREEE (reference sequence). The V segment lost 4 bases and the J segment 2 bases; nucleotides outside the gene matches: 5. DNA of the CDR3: TGTGCCAGCAGCCTACGGGACAGCAACACCGGGGAGCTGTTTTTT. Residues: CASSLRDSNTGELFF.

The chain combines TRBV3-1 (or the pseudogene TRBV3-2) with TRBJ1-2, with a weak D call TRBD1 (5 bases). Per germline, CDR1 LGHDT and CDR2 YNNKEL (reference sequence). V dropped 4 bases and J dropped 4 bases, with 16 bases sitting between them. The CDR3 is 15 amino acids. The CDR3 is CASSPHGGGPYGYTF. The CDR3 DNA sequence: TGTGCCAGCAGCCCCCATGGCGGGGGACCCTATGGCTACACCTTC.

The CDR3 DNA reads as TGTGCCACCAGTGATAACCCGGAGCTCTATGGCTACACCTTC. Amino acid sequence: CATSDNPELYGYTF. The gene calls are TRBV24-1 and TRBJ1-2; D is unresolved. V lost 3 bases and J lost 4, with 11 bases in between. Per germline, CDR1 KGHDR and CDR2 SFDVKD. The CDR3 is 14 residues long.

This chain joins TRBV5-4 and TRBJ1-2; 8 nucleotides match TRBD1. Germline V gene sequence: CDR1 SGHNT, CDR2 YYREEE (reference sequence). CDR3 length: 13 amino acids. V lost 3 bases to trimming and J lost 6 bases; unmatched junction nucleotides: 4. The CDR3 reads CASSSDRDNGYTF. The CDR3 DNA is TGTGCCAGCAGCTCGGACAGGGATAATGGCTACACCTTC.

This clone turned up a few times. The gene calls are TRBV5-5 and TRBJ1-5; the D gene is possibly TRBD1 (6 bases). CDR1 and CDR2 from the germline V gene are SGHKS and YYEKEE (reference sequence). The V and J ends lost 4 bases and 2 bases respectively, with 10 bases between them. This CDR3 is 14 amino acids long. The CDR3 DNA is TGTGCCAGCAGCAGAGGGGGGGGCAATCAGCCCCAGCATTTT. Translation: CASSRGGGNQPQHF.

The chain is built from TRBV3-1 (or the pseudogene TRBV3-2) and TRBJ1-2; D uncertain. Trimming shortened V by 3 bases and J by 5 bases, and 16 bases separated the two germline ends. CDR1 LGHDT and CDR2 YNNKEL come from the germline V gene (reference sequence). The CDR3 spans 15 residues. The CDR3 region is CASSQEGAMSYGYTF. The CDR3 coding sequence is TGTGCCAGCAGCCAGGAAGGAGCGATGAGTTATGGCTACACCTTC.

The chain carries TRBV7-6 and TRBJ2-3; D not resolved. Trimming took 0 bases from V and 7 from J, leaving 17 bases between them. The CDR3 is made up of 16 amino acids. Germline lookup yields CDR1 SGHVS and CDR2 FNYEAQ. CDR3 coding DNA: TGTGCCAGCAGCTTAGCCGAGACACTCACTGAACATACGCAGTATTTT. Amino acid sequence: CASSLAETLTEHTQYF.